This T cell receptor beta chain was captured by sequencing in a study of blood T cell repertoires in COVID-19. About the research overall: T cells, B-cell-depleted T cells, or PBMCs provided the cDNA or gDNA that served as material.

Individuals aged roughly 18 to 100 years were recruited from 20 to 25 US areas. Exposed participants came across a COVID-19 case within 2 weeks before study entry. Libraries were prepared by immunoSEQ multiplex PCR; TCRdb keeps only in-frame clonotypes and omits some of them. The sample has approximately 250,000 clones; approximately 89% are singletons. Germline V gene lookup returns CDR1 SGHTA and CDR2 FQGTGA. With 4 bases clipped from V and 10 bases from J, the junction kept 18 bases outside the gene matches. This CDR3 has 17 residues. This chain connects TRBV7-3 to TRBJ2-1, with 8 bases fitting TRBD1. Input material: PBMCs or T cells enriched from blood (not recorded which). This TCR came from a woman in her forties who had been exposed to COVID-19. The CDR3 sequence: CASSSYGQGVQGPEQFF. The CDR3 DNA follows: TGTGCCAGCAGCTCGTATGGACAGGGCGTCCAGGGCCCGGAGCAGTTCTTC.